Following are 21 T cell receptor beta chains from one sample sequenced in a study of Ad26.COV2.S vaccination and SARS-CoV-2 variants. Repertoires were generated with immunoSEQ multiplex PCR, while TCRdb's copy carries only in-frame clones and drops some. The sample lists about 330,000 clones, 90% occurring once. Treatment of the sample: over 15 received Ad26.COV2.S at low or high dose, single or two shots; 5 received placebo; per-sample allocation not given. Specimen acquisition occurred on day 63 following the initial vaccine or placebo injection. This specimen consisted of peripheral blood, obtained in a trial of Ad26.COV2.S vaccine versus placebo. All receptors derive from a person aged 18-60 years who received the Ad26.COV2.S COVID-19 vaccine or a placebo.

The J gene is TRBJ1-2, the V gene TRBV27; D gene ambiguous. V shed 5 bases and J shed 7 bases, with 17 bases lying between them. CDR1 and CDR2 (germline): MNHEY, SMNVEV (reference sequence). This CDR3 has 14 residues. CDR3 loop: CASSVFPTSPGYTF. Here the CDR3 DNA reads TGTGCCAGCAGTGTCTTCCCAACCTCCCCTGGCTACACCTTC.

The chain couples TRBV5-3 to TRBJ2-3; the match to TRBD1 covers 7 bases. TRBV5-3 falls under the ORF class, with uncertain function. The CDR3 is made up of 15 amino acids. The junction had 8 bases not matched to a gene; V was cut back by 3 bases and J by 4 bases. Here the CDR3 reads CARSSTGKGADTQYF. CDR3 bases: TGTGCCAGAAGCTCGACAGGGAAGGGGGCAGATACGCAGTATTTT.

V is TRBV4-1 and J is TRBJ2-2; D unresolved. Germline V gives CDR1 MGHRA, CDR2 YSYEKL. V lost 2 bases, J lost 1 base, and 8 bases lay in between. The CDR3 sequence is 15 residues long. The CDR3 protein is CASSQPTENTGELFF. The CDR3 nucleotides are TGCGCCAGCAGCCAACCGACGGAGAACACCGGGGAGCTGTTTTTT.

This clone came up once. This chain joins TRBV6-4 and TRBJ1-6; D might be TRBD1 (5 bases). V lost 2 bases and J 7 bases, leaving 12 bases between the germline ends. Germline CDR1 MRHNA, CDR2 SNTAGT. The CDR3 runs 15 residues. The CDR3 region has the DNA TGTGCCAGCAGTGACGGTGGGGGAAAGAATTCACCCCTCCACTTT. Translation gives CASSDGGGKNSPLHF.

This chain links TRBV29-1 with TRBJ1-1; no clear D gene. The CDR3 length is 13 residues. Germline-derived CDR1 and CDR2 are SQVTM and ANQGSEA. V was trimmed by 3 bases and J by 0 bases, leaving 8 bases between them. This chain's CDR3 is CSVDRTMNTEAFF. The CDR3 DNA is TGCAGCGTTGACCGGACCATGAACACTGAAGCTTTCTTT.

The rearrangement links TRBV28 to TRBJ1-5; 9 nucleotides line up with TRBD1. The V segment lost 6 bases and the J segment 0 bases; nucleotides outside the gene matches: 6. CDR1 is MDHEN, CDR2 SYDVKM, per germline. The CDR3 runs to 16 residues. The CDR3 here is CASSYGDRVSNQPQHF. The DNA of the CDR3 is TGTGCCAGCAGCTACGGGGACAGGGTTAGCAATCAGCCCCAGCATTTT.

V gene TRBV19 combines with J gene TRBJ2-3; D gene ambiguous. V was trimmed by 5 bases and J by 2 bases, leaving 11 bases between them. CDR1 and CDR2 from the germline V gene are LNHDA and SQIVND (reference sequence). CDR3 length: 14 amino acids. The CDR3 bases are TGTGCCAGTAGTCCCGGTGAGTCCACAGATACGCAGTATTTT. This translates into CASSPGESTDTQYF.

The chain uses TRBV3-1 (or the pseudogene TRBV3-2) and TRBJ1-2; D remains ambiguous. V lost 1 base and J lost 4, with 4 bases in between. The germline V gene encodes CDR1 LGHDT and CDR2 YNNKEL (reference sequence). There are 12 residues in the CDR3. The CDR3: CASSQVSYGYTF. The CDR3 DNA sequence: TGTGCCAGCAGCCAAGTCTCCTATGGCTACACCTTC.

This clone was observed a few times. The gene calls are TRBV19 and TRBJ1-2, with TRBD1 matching over 9 bases. This CDR3 has 16 residues. Germline V gene data show CDR1 as LNHDA and CDR2 as SQIVND (reference sequence). After removal of 2 bases from V and 5 bases from J, the junction contained 9 bases not matched to a gene. The CDR3: CASSISWTGVGYGYTF. DNA for the CDR3: TGTGCCAGTAGTATAAGTTGGACAGGGGTTGGGTATGGCTACACCTTC.

J is TRBJ1-1 and V is TRBV7-8; D might be TRBD1 (5 bases). CDR1 is SGHVS and CDR2 is FQNEAQ in the germline V gene. V was shortened by 10 bases and J by 3 bases, with 9 bases between the two germline ends. The CDR3 consists of 11 residues. The CDR3 region is CATRGDTEAFF. The CDR3 DNA reads TGTGCCACCAGAGGGGACACTGAAGCTTTCTTT.

This clone was seen a few times. The rearrangement joins TRBV6-2 or TRBV6-3 to TRBJ2-7, with D maybe TRBD2 (6 bases). The CDR3 runs 15 residues. Germline CDR1 is MNHEY and CDR2 is SVGEGT. Trimming removed 6 bases from V and 1 base from J, with 16 bases in between. CDR3: CASSLLPGGSYEQYF. Written as DNA, the CDR3 is TGTGCCAGCAGCCTTCTGCCCGGGGGTTCCTACGAGCAGTACTTC.

V is TRBV7-2 and J is TRBJ1-6, with no clear D. CDR3 length: 13 amino acids. Trimming took 2 bases from V and 6 from J, leaving 5 bases between them. CDR1 is SGHTA, CDR2 FQGNSA, per germline. The chain's CDR3 is CASSLLSNSPLHF. In DNA, the CDR3 is TGTGCCAGCAGCTTATTAAGTAATTCACCCCTCCACTTT.

Points on this clone: At one end, the junction sequence differs from germline, possibly due to a read error. The V gene is TRBV2, the J gene TRBJ2-2, with 8 positions matching TRBD1. The CDR3 spans 17 residues. Germline assignment: CDR1 SNHLY and CDR2 FYNNEI. CDR3 amino acids: CASSEMGYRGNAGELFF. The CDR3 DNA sequence: TGTGCCAGCAGTGAAATGGGATACAGGGGGAACGCCGGGGAGCTGTTTTTT.

This clone was counted only a few times. The rearrangement uses TRBV5-6 and TRBJ1-5; maybe TRBD1 (6 bases). V was shortened by 5 bases and J by 5 bases, with 11 bases between the two germline ends. The CDR3 loop spans 13 amino acids. The germline V gene has CDR1 SGHDT and CDR2 YYEEEE. The CDR3 DNA reads as TGTGCCAGCAGAGCAGGGGCACATCAGCCCCAGCATTTT. It is translated as CASRAGAHQPQHF.

The chain recombines TRBV27 with TRBJ2-7; D remains ambiguous. The CDR3 extends over 13 amino acids. Trimming removed 0 bases from V and 7 bases from J, with 10 bases in between. CDR1 and CDR2 (germline): MNHEY, SMNVEV (reference sequence). The CDR3 protein is CASSLSYGREQYF. The CDR3 DNA reads as TGTGCCAGCAGTTTATCGTATGGCAGAGAGCAGTACTTC.

The chain is built from TRBV11-3 and TRBJ2-3; D gene unclear. The length of the CDR3 is 13 residues. V lost 0 bases and J 3 bases, leaving 4 bases between the germline ends. Germline V lookup: CDR1 SGHNT, CDR2 YENEEA. The CDR3 DNA follows: TGTGCCAGCAGCTTAGATCAAACAGATACGCAGTATTTT. Translated, it gives CASSLDQTDTQYF.

The chain has TRBV2 and TRBJ2-2; TRBD2 is a possible D gene (6 bases). The V and J ends lost 4 bases and 2 bases respectively, with 8 bases between them. The CDR3 sequence is 14 residues long. CDR1 SNHLY and CDR2 FYNNEI come from the germline V gene. CDR3 in DNA: TGTGCCAGCAGTGGGAGGGTTAACACCGGGGAGCTGTTTTTT. It encodes CASSGRVNTGELFF.

The rearrangement joins TRBV6-5 to TRBJ2-7; D not certain. Deletions cut 6 bases from V and 3 bases from J, with 12 bases between. CDR1 is MNHEY and CDR2 is SVGAGI in the germline V gene. The CDR3 has 13 amino acids. CDR3 sequence: CASSILQGYEQYV. In DNA form, the CDR3 reads TGTGCCAGCAGCATACTACAAGGCTACGAGCAGTACGTC.

The chain links TRBV7-8 to TRBJ2-3; TRBD2 is a possible D gene (5 bases). The CDR3 runs to 14 residues. Germline CDR1 reads SGHVS; CDR2 reads FQNEAQ. Trimming shortened V by 3 bases and J by 1 base, and 8 bases separated the two germline ends. The CDR3 bases are TGTGCCAGCAGCTTGACCGGGGGCACAGATACGCAGTATTTT. Its translation is CASSLTGGTDTQYF.

The chain is built from TRBV21-1 and TRBJ2-7; the D call TRBD2 from the table was never checked on the DNA. TRBV21-1 is flagged as a pseudogene. The CDR3 has 17 amino acids. The chain's CDR3 is CASSKEGVGTKAYEQYV. CDR3 in DNA: TGTGCCAGCAGCAAGGAGGGCGTAGGGACGAAAGCCTACGAGCAGTACGTC.

This clone has only one observation. The CDR3: CASSQVTASGNTIYF. The DNA of the CDR3 is TGTGCCAGCAGCCAAGTAACGGCTTCTGGAAACACCATATATTTT. The V gene is TRBV3-1 (or the pseudogene TRBV3-2), the J gene TRBJ1-3; D unclear. CDR1 LGHDT and CDR2 YNNKEL come from the germline V gene (reference sequence). The CDR3 totals 15 residues. Trimming stripped 1 base from V and 1 base from J, with 8 bases between.